These 27 T cell receptor beta chains were sequenced from one sample in a study of graft-versus-host responses after intestinal transplantation. Their target antigens are unknown. Here immunoSEQ multiplex PCR was the method, and the copy in TCRdb shows in-frame clones only, minus some. The sample gives about 86,000 clones, 91% of which show up once; around 0.5% is in the top ten. Sequenced material: unstimulated CD8+ T cells sorted from spleen or lymph node cells, taken before intestinal transplant. The receptor set was obtained from a human donor who received an intestinal transplant.

The V call is TRBV21-1, the J call TRBJ1-1; no check of the table's D call, TRBD1, against the DNA was made. TRBV21-1 is a pseudogene segment. The CDR3 covers 14 residues. The CDR3 protein is CASSMIPGQGRAFF. As DNA, the CDR3 is TGTGCCAGCAGCATGATACCGGGACAGGGGAGGGCTTTCTTT.

The chain combines TRBV27 with TRBJ2-1, with 15 bases that match TRBD2. In germline, CDR1 is MNHEY, CDR2 SMNVEV (reference sequence). This CDR3 spans 15 amino acids. J was trimmed by 9 bases and V by 2 bases; bases with no gene match: 2. Here the CDR3 reads CASSLGLAGGTEQFF. CDR3 sequence (DNA): TGTGCCAGCAGTTTAGGACTAGCGGGAGGGACTGAGCAGTTCTTC.

This chain uses TRBV19 with TRBJ2-1; 9 positions agree with TRBD2. The CDR3 is made up of 15 amino acids. Germline CDR1 and CDR2: LNHDA and SQIVND (reference sequence). V lost 3 bases and J lost 5; bases outside the gene matches: 5. CDR3 region: CASSMSSSGDNEQFF. The CDR3 nucleotides are TGTGCCAGTAGTATGTCGTCTAGCGGGGACAATGAGCAGTTCTTC.

CDR3 DNA sequence: TGTGCCGCCATCGACAGGGGAAGTGAAGCTTTCTTT. Translating it yields CAAIDRGSEAFF. The J gene is TRBJ1-1, the V gene TRBV6-6, with 8 bases identical to TRBD1. There are 12 residues in the CDR3. Looked up from germline, CDR1 is MNHNY and CDR2 is SVGAGI (reference sequence). J lost 7 bases, V lost 11 bases, and 9 bases had no gene match.

This chain uses TRBV19 with TRBJ2-7; perhaps TRBD1 as D (7 bases). CDR3 length: 15 amino acids. Germline V gives CDR1 LNHDA, CDR2 SQIVND (reference sequence). The ends were cut back, 1 base at V and 2 bases at J, with 12 bases in the middle. For the CDR3, the DNA is TGTGCCAGTAGTATAGCGGCGGGACAGACCTACGAGCAGTACTTC. Amino acid sequence: CASSIAAGQTYEQYF.

For this clone: The sample carries other DNA sequences with the same CDR3. The gene calls are TRBV19 and TRBJ2-1; the match to TRBD2 covers 7 bases. V lost 7 bases and J lost 2; bases outside the gene matches: 5. The CDR3 is made up of 14 amino acids. Per the germline V gene, CDR1 is LNHDA and CDR2 is SQIVND (reference sequence). CDR3 sequence: CASNPAGTYNEQFF. The DNA of the CDR3 is TGTGCCAGTAATCCAGCGGGAACCTACAATGAGCAGTTCTTC.

The J gene is TRBJ1-1, the V gene TRBV4-1; 8 bases align to TRBD1. J lost 4 bases, V lost 0 bases, and 19 bases had no gene match. Germline V gene data show CDR1 as MGHRA and CDR2 as YSYEKL. This CDR3 region has 20 residues. The CDR3 bases are TGCGCCAGCAGCCAAGAAGCTCCAGGGGGCGTCCGTTGGGAGTCCACTGAAGCTTTCTTT. Translated, it gives CASSQEAPGGVRWESTEAFF.

This chain connects TRBV4-1 to TRBJ2-7; 11 bases are a match to TRBD2. The germline V gene encodes CDR1 MGHRA and CDR2 YSYEKL. The trim removed 3 bases at V and 8 bases at J, leaving 6 bases unmatched. The CDR3 covers 14 residues. CDR3 DNA sequence: TGCGCCAGCAGCCAGACTAGCGGGGTAGACAAGCAGTACTTC. Translating it yields CASSQTSGVDKQYF.

This chain connects TRBV7-6 to TRBJ2-1; 9 nucleotides agree with TRBD2. The germline CDR1 and CDR2 sequences are SGHVS and FNYEAQ. CDR3 size: 17 residues. Unmatched junction bases numbered 11, after V lost 3 bases and J lost 5 bases. The CDR3 spells CASSLGGRALGNNEQFF. As DNA, the CDR3 is TGTGCCAGCAGCTTGGGCGGGAGGGCCTTAGGGAACAATGAGCAGTTCTTC. The variable domain in full, completed from reference TRBV7-6 and TRBJ2-1, reads GAGVSQSPRYKVTKRGQDVALRCDPISGHVSLYWYRQALGQGPEFLTYFNYEAQQDKSGLPNDRFSAERPEGSISTLTIQRTEQRDSAMYRCASSLGGRALGNNEQFFGPGTRLTVL.

V is TRBV9 and J is TRBJ1-2; tentatively, D is TRBD1 (6 bases). V was shortened by 4 bases and J by 4 bases, with 11 bases between the two germline ends. This CDR3 region has 13 residues. The V gene's germline CDR1 is SGDLS and CDR2 YYNGEE. Here the CDR3 DNA reads TGTGCCAGCAGCCCGGGGACAAGCTATGGCTACACCTTC. Translating it yields CASSPGTSYGYTF. The complete variable domain, with remaining parts taken from reference TRBV9 and TRBJ1-2, reads DSGVTQTPKHLITATGQRVTLRCSPRSGDLSVYWYQQSLDQGLQFLIQYYNGEERAKGNILERFSAQQFPDLHSELNLSSLELGDSALYFCASSPGTSYGYTFGSGTRLTVV.

This rearrangement joins TRBV4-3 to TRBJ1-2; 10 nucleotides match TRBD1. The junction had 6 bases not matched to a gene; V was cut back by 4 bases and J by 1 base. The CDR3 extends over 16 amino acids. Per the germline V gene, CDR1 is LGHNA and CDR2 is YSLEER. DNA of the CDR3: TGCGCCAGCAGCCTCGGACAGGGGGTCCTTAACTATGGCTACACCTTC. Translated, it gives CASSLGQGVLNYGYTF.

In this sample, this clone turned up once. This chain links TRBV9 with TRBJ2-3; D remains unclear. From germline, CDR1 is SGDLS and CDR2 YYNGEE. The CDR3 contains 16 residues. Deletions cut 0 bases from V and 5 bases from J, with 16 bases between. In DNA, the CDR3 is TGTGCCAGCAGCGTAGGAGCACGCCCAGCGAAAGATACGCAGTATTTT. It is translated as CASSVGARPAKDTQYF.

J is TRBJ1-6 and V is TRBV4-3; TRBD1 aligns across 8 bases. CDR1 is LGHNA and CDR2 is YSLEER in the germline V gene. CDR3 size: 17 residues. J was trimmed by 7 bases and V by 1 base; bases with no gene match: 9. The CDR3 spells CASSQVYTGGSNSPLHF. DNA of the CDR3: TGCGCCAGCAGCCAAGTCTACACAGGGGGTTCCAATTCACCCCTCCACTTT.

The V and J genes are TRBV27 and TRBJ2-7, with D hard to call. The V end lost 6 bases, the J end lost 0 bases, and 6 bases lay between the germline ends. CDR1 and CDR2 (germline): MNHEY, SMNVEV (reference sequence). This CDR3 has 12 amino acids. Written as DNA, the CDR3 is TGTGCCAGCAGCTCGTCCTCCTACGAGCAGTACTTC. It translates to CASSSSSYEQYF.

The rearrangement links TRBV13 to TRBJ2-5, with D perhaps matching TRBD1 or TRBD2 (5 bases each). Trimming cost V 5 bases and J 4 bases, with 14 bases left between them. There are 14 residues in the CDR3. Germline V gene sequence: CDR1 PRHDT, CDR2 FYEKMQ (reference sequence). The CDR3 sequence: CASSLAGQGETQYF. CDR3 sequence (DNA): TGTGCCAGCAGCCTAGCCGGGCAGGGAGAGACCCAGTACTTC.

V is TRBV28 and J is TRBJ2-3; a possible D gene is TRBD1 (5 bases). Germline CDR1 MDHEN, CDR2 SYDVKM. V lost 1 base and J lost 3, with 14 bases in between. The CDR3 is made up of 16 amino acids. The CDR3, as DNA: TGTGCCAGCAGTTTATTAGGGGATGGGTCTACAGATACGCAGTATTTT. It encodes CASSLLGDGSTDTQYF. The variable domain in full, completed from reference TRBV28 and TRBJ2-3, reads DVKVTQSSRYLVKRTGEKVFLECVQDMDHENMFWYRQDPGLGLRLIYFSYDVKMKEKGDIPEGYSVSREKKERFSLILESASTNQTSMYLCASSLLGDGSTDTQYFGPGTRLTVL.

The chain combines TRBV2 with TRBJ2-3; D call uncertain. From germline, CDR1 is SNHLY and CDR2 FYNNEI. Trimming left V 5 bases short and J 4 bases short, with 4 bases between. This CDR3 contains 11 residues. For the CDR3, the DNA is TGTGCCAGCAGTACTTCAGATACGCAGTATTTT. Amino acid sequence: CASSTSDTQYF.

This chain connects TRBV19 to TRBJ1-2; D perhaps matches TRBD1 (5 bases). This CDR3 is built from 13 residues. The germline V gene encodes CDR1 LNHDA and CDR2 SQIVND (reference sequence). Trimming pared 3 bases from V and 6 bases from J, leaving 11 bases between. The CDR3 DNA reads TGTGCCAGTAGTATCGGGCAGGGCCATGGCTACACCTTC. It is translated as CASSIGQGHGYTF.

This chain joins TRBV30 and TRBJ2-7, with D possibly matching TRBD2 (5 bases). The V end was cut by 3 bases, the J end by 3 bases, with 15 bases between. The CDR3 is 14 amino acids. Germline CDR1 GTSNPN, CDR2 SVGIG (reference sequence). The CDR3 protein is CAWRAKDSFYEQYF. The CDR3, as DNA: TGTGCCTGGAGGGCGAAGGACTCCTTCTACGAGCAGTACTTC.

This clone was seen once. CDR3 protein: CASSQARLAGGRYEQYF. The CDR3 nucleotides read TGTGCCAGCAGCCAAGCTAGGTTAGCGGGAGGGCGCTACGAGCAGTACTTC. The chain combines TRBV14 with TRBJ2-7; TRBD2 aligns across 11 bases. This CDR3 has 17 residues. The germline V gene has CDR1 SGHDN and CDR2 FVKESK. The junction had 8 bases not matched to a gene; V was cut back by 1 base and J by 3 bases.

The chain joins TRBV5-4 to TRBJ1-3; 8 bases are shared with TRBD1. Looked up from germline, CDR1 is SGHNT and CDR2 is YYREEE (reference sequence). The CDR3 consists of 13 residues. The V gene end was trimmed by 4 bases and the J gene end by 11 bases; junction bases not matched to a gene: 8. The CDR3 region has the DNA TGTGCCAGCAGCATTGGACAGGGATACGCCATATATTTT. Translated: CASSIGQGYAIYF. Drawing the rest from reference TRBV5-4 and TRBJ1-3, the complete variable domain is ETGVTQSPTHLIKTRGQQVTLRCSSQSGHNTVSWYQQALGQGPQFIFQYYREEENGRGNFPPRFSGLQFPNYSSELNVNALELDDSALYLCASSIGQGYAIYFGEGSWLTVV.

The chain links TRBV29-1 to TRBJ2-3; D perhaps matches TRBD1 (6 bases). This CDR3 comprises 14 residues. From germline, CDR1 is SQVTM and CDR2 ANQGSEA. The germline V and J ends were trimmed by 3 bases and 9 bases, with 19 bases remaining between them. DNA for the CDR3: TGCAGCGTTGAGATCGCAGGGGATGTCCCCACGCAGTATTTT. This codes for CSVEIAGDVPTQYF.

This sequence joins TRBV5-1 and TRBJ2-5; 11 bases align to TRBD2. Germline lookup yields CDR1 SGHRS and CDR2 YFSETQ. V dropped 1 base and J dropped 4; count of bases not matched to a gene: 3. The CDR3 loop spans 15 amino acids. The CDR3 reads CASSLRLAGRETQYF. DNA of the CDR3: TGCGCCAGCAGCTTGAGACTAGCGGGAAGAGAGACCCAGTACTTC.

V and J are TRBV28 and TRBJ1-5; D gene ambiguous. Germline V gene data show CDR1 as MDHEN and CDR2 as SYDVKM. Trimming took off 2 bases at V and 4 bases at J, with 3 bases between the two ends. The CDR3 has 12 amino acids. The CDR3 coding sequence is TGTGCCAGCAGTTTAATAAATCAGCCCCAGCATTTT. Protein product: CASSLINQPQHF. Full variable domain (rest looked up from reference TRBV28 and TRBJ1-5): DVKVTQSSRYLVKRTGEKVFLECVQDMDHENMFWYRQDPGLGLRLIYFSYDVKMKEKGDIPEGYSVSREKKERFSLILESASTNQTSMYLCASSLINQPQHFGDGTRLSIL.

This chain joins TRBV9 and TRBJ2-7, with 9 bases aligning to TRBD1. Germline trimming cut 2 bases from V and 4 bases from J; bases unmatched to any gene: 4. The CDR3 runs to 14 residues. CDR1 is SGDLS and CDR2 is YYNGEE in the germline V gene. The chain's CDR3 is CASSVDRGRYEQYF. The CDR3 DNA is TGTGCCAGCAGCGTCGACAGGGGGAGATACGAGCAGTACTTC.

This clone came up once. The V gene is TRBV6-5, the J gene TRBJ2-1; TRBD2 matches at 9 bases. The V gene end was trimmed by 11 bases and the J gene end by 7 bases; junction bases not matched to a gene: 9. Germline V lookup: CDR1 MNHEY, CDR2 SVGAGI. This CDR3 is built from 13 residues. The CDR3 region is CASTAGGPNEQFF. The CDR3 DNA reads TGTGCCTCTACCGCGGGAGGGCCTAATGAGCAGTTCTTC.

The rearrangement uses TRBV4-3 and TRBJ2-7; D not resolved. Germline lookup yields CDR1 LGHNA and CDR2 YSLEER. Trimming left V 8 bases short and J 0 bases short, with 17 bases between. The CDR3 consists of 15 residues. The CDR3 protein is CASGPYPTLSYEQYF. Here the CDR3 DNA reads TGCGCCAGCGGGCCATACCCGACGCTCTCCTACGAGCAGTACTTC.